This entry lists 31 T cell receptor beta chains sequenced from one sample in a study of Tregs in tolerant kidney transplant recipients (dated by TCRdb to between 2019 and 2020). The sample's time point label, in plain terms: 6 months after combined kidney and bone marrow transplant. Related donors were used in the transplants with nonmyeloablative bone marrow transplantation, and mixed chimerism was transient in the human trials. Libraries were constructed by the immunoSEQ multiplex PCR assay. The immuneACCESS repertoire file appears here via TCRdb, limited to in-frame rearrangements. These files lack a portion of the clones; in checked studies, under half of the deficit traces to unresolved V genes, and the cause of the others is not known. The sample records tens of thousands of clones, more than 75% of which are singletons. The ten largest clones take up roughly 4% of the sample. The sample here was CD4+ T cells from blood (PBMCs), taken 6 months after the transplant. These receptors all stem from a human patient who received a combined kidney and bone marrow transplant. After transplantation, some T cells may belong to the graft donor instead of the recipient.

J is TRBJ1-6 and V is TRBV27; 7 bases line up with TRBD1. CDR3 length equals 14 residues. Looked up from germline, CDR1 is MNHEY and CDR2 is SMNVEV (reference sequence). Losses at the gene ends were 5 bases for V and 13 bases for J; bases not matched to a gene: 11. CDR3 DNA sequence: TGTGCCAGCAGTCAGAGACAGGGTGTCCACCCCCTCCACTTT. Translation gives CASSQRQGVHPLHF.

This chain uses TRBV19 with TRBJ1-5; 9 bases are shared with TRBD1. V trimming: 4 bases; J trimming: 2 bases; junction bases outside the gene matches: 12. The CDR3 length is 18 residues. The germline V gene encodes CDR1 LNHDA and CDR2 SQIVND (reference sequence). The CDR3 sequence is CASSTYSTGGSGNQPQHF. The DNA for the CDR3 is TGTGCCAGTAGTACATATTCGACAGGGGGGAGCGGCAATCAGCCCCAGCATTTT. The full variable domain, with the rest looked up from reference TRBV19 and TRBJ1-5, is DGGITQSPKYLFRKEGQNVTLSCEQNLNHDAMYWYRQDPGQGLRLIYYSQIVNDFQKGDIAEGYSVSREKKESFPLTVTSAQKNPTAFYLCASSTYSTGGSGNQPQHFGDGTRLSIL.

The chain carries TRBV6-1 and TRBJ2-3; 7 positions match TRBD2. The ends lost 6 bases at V and 6 bases at J; junction bases unmatched: 0. This CDR3 comprises 11 residues. Germline V CDR1 and CDR2: MNHNS, SASEGT. The CDR3 protein is CASRGGDTQYF. The CDR3, as DNA: TGTGCCAGCAGGGGGGGGGATACGCAGTATTTT.

The gene calls are TRBV29-1 and TRBJ2-7; 11 positions agree with TRBD2. The CDR3 is made up of 14 amino acids. The germline V gene encodes CDR1 SQVTM and CDR2 ANQGSEA. V was clipped by 4 bases and J by 4 bases; unmatched bases: 6. This chain's CDR3 is CSVVSGTSGYEQYF. CDR3 nucleotide sequence: TGCAGCGTTGTTTCCGGGACTAGCGGATACGAGCAGTACTTC.

The chain combines TRBV6-1 with TRBJ1-1, with 9 bases fitting TRBD1. The V gene's germline CDR1 is MNHNS and CDR2 SASEGT. The CDR3 spans 15 residues. J was trimmed by 5 bases and V by 4 bases; bases with no gene match: 8. The chain's CDR3 is CASSARQGVYTEAFF. CDR3 bases: TGTGCCAGCAGTGCCCGACAGGGGGTTTATACTGAAGCTTTCTTT.

CDR3 amino acids: CASSSTRANYGYTF. The CDR3 region has the DNA TGTGCCAGCAGTTCTACTAGGGCCAACTATGGCTACACCTTC. This chain links TRBV6-5 with TRBJ1-2; D call uncertain. Between the trimmed V and J ends, which lost 4 bases and 2 bases, there was a span of 11 bases. The CDR3 length is 14 residues. Per germline, CDR1 MNHEY and CDR2 SVGAGI.

This chain connects TRBV6-5 to TRBJ2-1, with TRBD2 matching over 11 bases. The CDR3 totals 15 residues. Germline-derived CDR1 and CDR2 are MNHEY and SVGAGI. V dropped 2 bases and J dropped 4; count of bases not matched to a gene: 1. The CDR3 sequence: CASSYTSGGYNEQFF. CDR3 DNA: TGTGCCAGCAGTTACACTAGCGGGGGATACAATGAGCAGTTCTTC.

This clone was seen only once. This chain links TRBV19 with TRBJ2-4; possible D gene TRBD1, 7 bases. The V and J ends lost 5 bases and 7 bases respectively, with 15 bases between them. Germline CDR1 and CDR2: LNHDA and SQIVND (reference sequence). This CDR3 has 14 amino acids. CDR3 nucleotide sequence: TGTGCCAGTAGTTTCCCAGGGGGGTTGAACATTCAGTACTTC. Protein sequence: CASSFPGGLNIQYF. Supplemented by reference TRBV19 and TRBJ2-4, the full variable domain reads DGGITQSPKYLFRKEGQNVTLSCEQNLNHDAMYWYRQDPGQGLRLIYYSQIVNDFQKGDIAEGYSVSREKKESFPLTVTSAQKNPTAFYLCASSFPGGLNIQYFGAGTRLSVL.

V and J are TRBV4-1 and TRBJ2-3; TRBD2 matches at 8 bases. Per germline, CDR1 MGHRA and CDR2 YSYEKL. The ends lost 0 bases at V and 4 bases at J; junction bases unmatched: 12. The CDR3 length is 18 residues. In nucleotides, the CDR3 is TGCGCCAGCAGCCAAGACACCCTTAGCCCGGGGGGGCCAGATACGCAGTATTTT. Translation gives CASSQDTLSPGGPDTQYF.

Concerning this clone itself: This specimen includes other DNA sequences encoding the same CDR3. CDR3 in amino acids: CASRYTGEGSPLHF. The CDR3 DNA reads as TGTGCCAGCAGGTATACGGGGGAGGGATCACCCCTCCACTTT. The V gene is TRBV28, the J gene TRBJ1-6, with D perhaps TRBD1 (5 bases). The CDR3 has 14 residues. The germline V and J ends were trimmed by 6 bases and 10 bases, with 16 bases remaining between them. Germline-derived CDR1 and CDR2 are MDHEN and SYDVKM. The variable domain in full, completed from reference TRBV28 and TRBJ1-6, reads DVKVTQSSRYLVKRTGEKVFLECVQDMDHENMFWYRQDPGLGLRLIYFSYDVKMKEKGDIPEGYSVSREKKERFSLILESASTNQTSMYLCASRYTGEGSPLHFGNGTRLTVT.

Regarding this clone: A read error may account for a junction end that differs from germline. The genes are TRBV7-2 and TRBJ2-4; 7 bases are shared with TRBD1. The length of the CDR3 is 12 residues. Germline-derived CDR1 and CDR2 are SGHTA and FQGNSA. The DNA for the CDR3 is TGTGCCAGCAGCTTAACGGGGACAGCGTTACACTTC. Its translation is CASSLTGTALHF. The entire variable domain, with the rest obtained from reference TRBV7-2 and TRBJ2-4, is as follows: GAGVSQSPSNKVTEKGKDVELRCDPISGHTALYWYRQSLGQGLEFLIYFQGNSAPDKSGLPSDRFSAERTGGSVSTLTIQRTQQEDSAVYLCASSLTGTALHFGAGTRLSVL.

This chain joins TRBV5-1 and TRBJ2-3; perhaps TRBD2 as D (5 bases). Germline-derived CDR1 and CDR2 are SGHRS and YFSETQ. V lost 4 bases and J 4 bases, leaving 13 bases between the germline ends. The CDR3 contains 14 residues. The CDR3 protein is CASSMSLSADTQYF. The CDR3 DNA reads TGCGCCAGCAGCATGTCACTTAGCGCAGATACGCAGTATTTT.

J is TRBJ2-5 and V is TRBV5-4; D call uncertain. Germline V gene data show CDR1 as SGHNT and CDR2 as YYREEE (reference sequence). The ends were cut back, 5 bases at V and 3 bases at J, with 5 bases in the middle. The CDR3 runs to 11 residues. The CDR3 DNA reads as TGTGCCAGCAGTACAGAAGAGACCCAGTACTTC. It is translated as CASSTEETQYF.

This clone was observed once. J is TRBJ1-3 and V is TRBV7-6; TRBD1 agrees at 9 bases. CDR1 and CDR2 (germline): SGHVS, FNYEAQ. This CDR3 has 17 residues. V shed 6 bases, J shed 0 bases, and the junction held 9 bases outside the gene matches. CDR3 protein: CASSRRTGATSGNTIYF. The CDR3 DNA sequence: TGTGCCAGCAGTCGCCGGACAGGGGCCACCTCTGGAAACACCATATATTTT.

This clone has just one count. A read error may produce the germline difference seen at one junction end. At the DNA level, this CDR3 is encoded by other sequences in the same sample as well. This chain links TRBV28 with TRBJ1-6, with D tentatively TRBD1 (6 bases). This CDR3 is built from 17 residues. Germline CDR1 reads MDHEN; CDR2 reads SYDVKM. CDR3 in amino acids: CASSLLQGQSHNSPLHF. For the CDR3, the DNA is TGTGCCAGCAGTTTGTTGCAGGGACAATCCCATAATTCCCCCCTCCACTTT.

The chain carries TRBV4-3 and TRBJ2-5; 7 nucleotides line up with TRBD1. Unmatched junction bases numbered 4, after V lost 1 base and J lost 5 bases. This CDR3 comprises 14 residues. Per the germline V gene, CDR1 is LGHNA and CDR2 is YSLEER. Here the CDR3 DNA reads TGCGCCAGCAGCCAAGGGGACAGCCGGGAGACCCAGTACTTC. It is translated as CASSQGDSRETQYF.

The chain has TRBV6-1 and TRBJ1-2; tentative D call: TRBD1 (6 bases). In germline, CDR1 is MNHNS, CDR2 SASEGT. There are 14 residues in the CDR3. Trimming pared 4 bases from V and 6 bases from J, leaving 15 bases between. DNA for the CDR3: TGTGCCAGCAGTGGTCTATGGGGGCGGGATGGCTACACCTTC. Protein product: CASSGLWGRDGYTF.

The chain links TRBV9 to TRBJ1-6; possibly TRBD1 for D (5 bases). The V end was cut by 0 bases, the J end by 8 bases, with 12 bases between. The CDR3 spans 15 residues. CDR1 SGDLS and CDR2 YYNGEE come from the germline V gene. CDR3 in amino acids: CASSVEPLRDSPLHF. As DNA, the CDR3 is TGTGCCAGCAGCGTAGAACCGCTCAGGGATTCACCCCTCCACTTT.

The chain links TRBV18 to TRBJ1-3; 10 bases fit TRBD1. There are 17 residues in the CDR3. Germline lookup yields CDR1 KGHSH and CDR2 LQKENI. V lost 1 base to trimming and J lost 2 bases; unmatched junction nucleotides: 5. CDR3 sequence (DNA): TGTGCCAGCTCACCACTTGACAGGGGGCGAACTGGAAACACCATATATTTT. Translating it yields CASSPLDRGRTGNTIYF.

This rearrangement joins TRBV30 to TRBJ1-1; D is undetermined. Germline assignment: CDR1 GTSNPN and CDR2 SVGIG (reference sequence). V was trimmed by 0 bases and J by 6 bases, leaving 11 bases between them. The CDR3 spans 13 residues. The CDR3 region is CAWSVLITAEAFF. The CDR3 DNA is TGTGCCTGGAGTGTACTTATAACGGCTGAAGCTTTCTTT.

This chain connects TRBV6-1 to TRBJ2-7; D gene unclear. Germline assignment: CDR1 MNHNS and CDR2 SASEGT. V shed 0 bases and J shed 2 bases, with 11 bases lying between them. This CDR3 is 15 amino acids long. The CDR3: CASSEASVPTYEQYF. The CDR3 coding sequence is TGTGCCAGCAGTGAAGCCAGCGTCCCCACCTACGAGCAGTACTTC.

V and J are TRBV5-5 and TRBJ2-5; 7 bases are a match to TRBD2. In germline, CDR1 is SGHKS, CDR2 YYEKEE (reference sequence). V shed 1 base and J 5 bases; nucleotides not matched to a gene: 8. CDR3 size: 15 residues. CDR3: CASSLRMGGWETQYF. CDR3 DNA: TGTGCCAGCAGCTTGAGGATGGGGGGGTGGGAGACCCAGTACTTC.

V and J are TRBV11-3 and TRBJ2-2, with no clear D. Trimming removed 2 bases from V and 8 bases from J, with 9 bases in between. The length of the CDR3 is 13 residues. CDR1 SGHNT and CDR2 YENEEA come from the germline V gene. DNA for the CDR3: TGTGCCAGCAGCTTACGTGACGGGGGGGAGCTGTTTTTT. Its protein is CASSLRDGGELFF.

The chain has TRBV7-9 and TRBJ1-6; 9 nucleotides agree with TRBD1. The CDR3 has 16 residues. Trimming took 6 bases from V and 10 from J; bases not matched to a gene: 13. CDR1 and CDR2 (germline): SEHNR, FQNEAQ (reference sequence). In DNA form, the CDR3 reads TGTGCCAGCAGTCGGGGCTCGGGACAGGGTATGTCACCCCTCCACTTT. Its translation is CASSRGSGQGMSPLHF.

The J gene is TRBJ1-4, the V gene TRBV7-9; a weak D match, TRBD1 (6 bases). This CDR3 is 14 amino acids long. V lost 5 bases to trimming and J lost 8 bases, with 15 bases between them. In germline, CDR1 is SEHNR, CDR2 FQNEAQ (reference sequence). CDR3 in DNA: TGTGCCAGCAGCGCGACAGGACGGCAGGAAAAACTGTTTTTT. This translates into CASSATGRQEKLFF.

V is TRBV4-2 and J is TRBJ1-2, with 8 bases lining up with TRBD1. This CDR3 spans 15 amino acids. Germline V CDR1 and CDR2: LGHNA, YNFKEQ. V shed 4 bases and J 2 bases; nucleotides not matched to a gene: 6. Here the CDR3 DNA reads TGTGCCAGCAGCCCAGGACAGGGTGCGAACTATGGCTACACCTTC. The encoded protein is CASSPGQGANYGYTF.

This rearrangement joins TRBV29-1 to TRBJ2-5, with 8 bases fitting TRBD1. The CDR3 is 14 residues long. The V gene's germline CDR1 is SQVTM and CDR2 ANQGSEA. The V and J ends lost 3 bases and 1 base, in that order; junction bases with no gene match: 4. CDR3 DNA: TGCAGCGTTGATGGAGGGACAGGCCAAGAGACCCAGTACTTC. This sequence encodes CSVDGGTGQETQYF.

The genes are TRBV13 and TRBJ2-5; 8 bases map to TRBD1. Germline CDR1 PRHDT, CDR2 FYEKMQ (reference sequence). J gave up 4 bases and V 2 bases, and 3 bases lay outside the gene matches. The CDR3 spans 14 residues. The DNA for the CDR3 is TGTGCCAGCAGCTTACCCAGGGGGCGAGAGACCCAGTACTTC. Protein: CASSLPRGRETQYF.

The chain couples TRBV19 to TRBJ1-5, with D perhaps matching TRBD1 (6 bases). Looked up from germline, CDR1 is LNHDA and CDR2 is SQIVND (reference sequence). The CDR3 length is 15 residues. The V end was cut by 3 bases, the J end by 3 bases, with 12 bases between. CDR3 sequence reads: CASSMGALVNQPQHF. The DNA of the CDR3 is TGTGCCAGTAGTATGGGGGCCCTTGTCAATCAGCCCCAGCATTTT.

J is TRBJ2-1 and V is TRBV10-3; TRBD1 agrees at 8 bases. The CDR3 consists of 14 residues. CDR1 ENHRY and CDR2 SYGVKD come from the germline V gene. With V trimmed by 6 bases and J by 4 bases, 5 bases remained unmatched. This chain's CDR3 is CAIRVGTGYNEQFF. CDR3 bases: TGTGCCATCAGGGTGGGGACAGGTTACAATGAGCAGTTCTTC.

V gene TRBV5-4 combines with J gene TRBJ2-5; the match to TRBD1 covers 8 bases. CDR1 and CDR2 (germline): SGHNT, YYREEE (reference sequence). CDR3 size: 14 residues. J lost 3 bases, V lost 4 bases, and 5 bases had no gene match. CDR3 amino acids: CASSPGTGKETQYF. The CDR3 DNA follows: TGTGCCAGCAGCCCCGGGACAGGCAAAGAGACCCAGTACTTC.